The source of this TCR beta chain is a study of ipilimumab plus nivolumab after autologous stem cell transplantation. The method was immunoSEQ multiplex PCR; TCRdb's version includes in-frame clones alone and lacks a portion of them. Of fewer than 45,000 clones detected, around 93% appear once; the ten largest clones hold over 0.85%. Germline values: CDR1 SGHRS, CDR2 YFSETQ. The V segment lost 0 bases and the J segment 2 bases; nucleotides outside the gene matches: 2. The CDR3 totals 16 residues. The J gene is TRBJ2-6, the V gene TRBV5-1, with 7 positions matching TRBD1. This TCR came from a male donor with multiple myeloma. Source: PBMCs, taken in a trial of ipilimumab plus nivolumab as post-transplant consolidation. CDR3 sequence (DNA): TGCGCCAGCAGCTTGGAAGGGGGCGCTGGGGCCAACGTCCTGACTTTC. Translated, it gives CASSLEGGAGANVLTF.